One sample yielded the 27 T cell receptor beta chains listed below, sequenced in a study of technical replicates of blood from several donors. TCRdb's copy holds only in-frame clones and misses some; the assay was immunoSEQ multiplex PCR. Seen here are about 67,000 clones, roughly 98% observed once, and the top ten hold over 0.15%. Sequenced: T cells isolated from PBMCs. Receptors originate from a human donor in good health.

The CDR3 protein is CASSRPATQGVPGNTIYF. The CDR3 nucleotides read TGTGCCAGCAGCCGCCCAGCGACACAGGGGGTTCCTGGAAACACCATATATTTT. J is TRBJ1-3 and V is TRBV28; 8 positions agree with TRBD1. The germline V gene encodes CDR1 MDHEN and CDR2 SYDVKM. V shed 6 bases and J 2 bases; nucleotides not matched to a gene: 15. The CDR3 extends over 18 amino acids.

The chain couples TRBV18 to TRBJ2-3, with 10 positions matching TRBD1. V was clipped by 2 bases and J by 3 bases; unmatched bases: 8. CDR3 length: 17 residues. CDR1 is KGHSH and CDR2 is LQKENI in the germline V gene. In DNA, the CDR3 is TGTGCCAGCTCACCAACCCGGGACAGGGGAAGAACAGATACGCAGTATTTT. Encoded protein: CASSPTRDRGRTDTQYF.

The gene calls are TRBV7-8 and TRBJ2-1, with TRBD2 matching over 12 bases. Germline lookup yields CDR1 SGHVS and CDR2 FQNEAQ. V shed 0 bases and J 9 bases; nucleotides not matched to a gene: 9. CDR3 length equals 17 residues. CDR3 loop: CASSLARLAGESLEQFF. CDR3 in DNA: TGTGCCAGCAGCTTAGCGAGACTAGCGGGAGAATCCCTTGAGCAGTTCTTC.

The genes are TRBV10-1 and TRBJ1-3, with 8 bases that match TRBD1. Germline V gene lookup returns CDR1 WNHNN and CDR2 SYGVQD (reference sequence). CDR3 length equals 13 residues. J lost 3 bases, V lost 9 bases, and 4 bases had no gene match. The CDR3 DNA sequence: TGCGCCAGTTCCACAGGGGGTGGAAACACCATATATTTT. Its protein is CASSTGGGNTIYF.

V is TRBV6-5 and J is TRBJ1-3; D remains ambiguous. There are 10 residues in the CDR3. The germline V and J ends were trimmed by 11 bases and 3 bases, with 5 bases remaining between them. The germline gives CDR1 MNHEY, CDR2 SVGAGI. CDR3 residues: CAPLGNTIYF. The CDR3 DNA follows: TGTGCCCCCCTTGGAAACACCATATATTTT.

The V and J genes are TRBV4-1 and TRBJ2-1; maybe TRBD2 (6 bases). Germline assignment: CDR1 MGHRA and CDR2 YSYEKL. Trimming removed 1 base from V and 5 bases from J, with 12 bases in between. There are 15 residues in the CDR3. The CDR3 spells CASSQGLANNNEQFF. In DNA, the CDR3 is TGCGCCAGCAGCCAAGGCCTAGCGAACAACAATGAGCAGTTCTTC.

The V gene is TRBV5-1, the J gene TRBJ2-7; 9 bases map to TRBD2. This CDR3 comprises 15 residues. V was clipped by 3 bases and J by 0 bases; unmatched bases: 4. Germline V lookup: CDR1 SGHRS, CDR2 YFSETQ. CDR3 amino acids: CASSSLAGVSYEQYF. CDR3 DNA: TGCGCCAGCAGCTCCTTAGCGGGAGTCTCCTACGAGCAGTACTTC.

This chain uses TRBV6-5 with TRBJ1-5; D uncertain. From germline, CDR1 is MNHEY and CDR2 SVGAGI. This CDR3 region has 13 residues. With 4 bases removed from V and 6 bases from J, the gap between germline ends came to 10 bases. Here the CDR3 DNA reads TGTGCCAGCAGTTCCCAGGCGGGTCAGCCCCAGCATTTT. The encoded protein is CASSSQAGQPQHF.

The chain recombines TRBV10-1 with TRBJ2-3; tentative D call: TRBD2 (6 bases). CDR3 length: 13 residues. Trimming took off 10 bases at V and 2 bases at J, with 13 bases between the two ends. Germline CDR1 WNHNN, CDR2 SYGVQD (reference sequence). This CDR3 is CATGTLATDTQYF. DNA for the CDR3: TGCGCCACCGGGACTCTTGCCACAGATACGCAGTATTTT.

The chain links TRBV7-2 to TRBJ2-7; D call uncertain. Germline CDR1 is SGHTA and CDR2 is FQGNSA. The V end lost 2 bases, the J end lost 3 bases, and 11 bases lay between the germline ends. The CDR3 extends over 14 amino acids. The CDR3 here is CASSLSGYLYEQYF. As DNA, the CDR3 is TGTGCCAGCAGCTTATCCGGGTACCTCTACGAGCAGTACTTC.

The chain carries TRBV28 and TRBJ2-2; a weak D match, TRBD2 (5 bases). The CDR3 contains 17 residues. V lost 6 bases and J 1 base, leaving 18 bases between the germline ends. Germline V gives CDR1 MDHEN, CDR2 SYDVKM. The chain's CDR3 is CASSKGLNPLNTGELFF. As DNA, the CDR3 is TGTGCCAGCAGCAAAGGACTGAACCCTTTGAACACCGGGGAGCTGTTTTTT. Filled out from reference TRBV28 and TRBJ2-2, the complete variable domain reads DVKVTQSSRYLVKRTGEKVFLECVQDMDHENMFWYRQDPGLGLRLIYFSYDVKMKEKGDIPEGYSVSREKKERFSLILESASTNQTSMYLCASSKGLNPLNTGELFFGEGSRLTVL.

The genes are TRBV6-6 and TRBJ1-1; TRBD1 agrees at 10 bases. Losses at the gene ends were 4 bases for V and 11 bases for J; bases not matched to a gene: 13. This CDR3 spans 15 amino acids. CDR1 is MNHNY and CDR2 is SVGAGI in the germline V gene (reference sequence). CDR3 sequence (DNA): TGTGCCAGCAGTTCCGGGACAGGGGCCTCCTCTGGGGCTTTCTTT. This encodes CASSSGTGASSGAFF.

This sequence joins TRBV19 and TRBJ2-5; no clear D. Deletions cut 3 bases from V and 7 bases from J, with 12 bases between. Germline V gives CDR1 LNHDA, CDR2 SQIVND (reference sequence). The CDR3 runs to 13 residues. DNA of the CDR3: TGTGCCAGTAGTATCGACTTGTCCGGGACCCAGTACTTC. Translated: CASSIDLSGTQYF.

This clone has only one observation. This chain joins TRBV4-2 and TRBJ2-5, with 12 positions matching TRBD2. The trim removed 4 bases at V and 0 bases at J, leaving 0 bases unmatched. Germline CDR1 is LGHNA and CDR2 is YNFKEQ. There are 15 residues in the CDR3. CDR3 in DNA: TGTGCCAGCAGCCGACTAGCGGGAGACCAAGAGACCCAGTACTTC. Its protein is CASSRLAGDQETQYF.

The chain couples TRBV27 to TRBJ2-7; weak D call: TRBD1 (5 bases). This CDR3 comprises 14 residues. V shed 0 bases and J shed 8 bases, with 14 bases lying between them. The germline V gene encodes CDR1 MNHEY and CDR2 SMNVEV (reference sequence). For the CDR3, the DNA is TGTGCCAGCAGTTTATCGAGTCAGGGCCTGCAGCAGTACTTC. It encodes CASSLSSQGLQQYF.

J is TRBJ2-7 and V is TRBV18; no definite D call. The germline V gene has CDR1 KGHSH and CDR2 LQKENI. This CDR3 has 14 residues. The V and J ends lost 0 bases and 3 bases respectively, with 9 bases between them. CDR3 in DNA: TGTGCCAGCTCACCACCTACGGTTAACTACGAGCAGTACTTC. It codes for CASSPPTVNYEQYF.

The CDR3 is CASSMGQPDEKLFF. As DNA, the CDR3 is TGCGCCAGCAGCATGGGACAGCCAGATGAAAAACTGTTTTTT. The chain employs TRBV5-1 and TRBJ1-4; 7 positions agree with TRBD1. Germline CDR1 reads SGHRS; CDR2 reads YFSETQ. Trimming at V came to 4 bases and at J to 6 bases, leaving 6 bases not matched to a gene. This CDR3 contains 14 residues.

The chain links TRBV25-1 to TRBJ1-5; 7 bases map to TRBD1. V shed 7 bases, J shed 6 bases, and the junction held 12 bases outside the gene matches. In germline, CDR1 is MGHDK, CDR2 SYGVNS. This CDR3 is built from 15 residues. The DNA for the CDR3 is TGTGCCAGCACCCCTCCCGACAGGGACGTTCAGCCCCAGCATTTT. This codes for CASTPPDRDVQPQHF.

V gene TRBV9 combines with J gene TRBJ2-1, with D perhaps TRBD2 (5 bases). CDR1 and CDR2 (germline): SGDLS, YYNGEE. The CDR3 spans 14 residues. Trimming removed 0 bases at V and 8 bases at J, with 12 bases between. The CDR3: CASSVAEGSYEQFF. The CDR3 coding sequence is TGTGCCAGCAGCGTAGCCGAGGGTAGCTATGAGCAGTTCTTC.

The genes are TRBV27 and TRBJ1-5; TRBD1 might be the D (6 bases). The CDR3 is 15 residues long. Between the trimmed V and J ends, which lost 8 bases and 4 bases, there was a span of 18 bases. The germline gives CDR1 MNHEY, CDR2 SMNVEV (reference sequence). CDR3 nucleotide sequence: TGTGCCAGCCGGGGACGAGGGGGTGTGAATCAGCCCCAGCATTTT. Translated: CASRGRGGVNQPQHF.

The chain links TRBV5-6 to TRBJ1-2, with no clear D. V lost 2 bases to trimming and J lost 3 bases, with 14 bases between them. The CDR3 totals 15 residues. Germline V gene lookup returns CDR1 SGHDT and CDR2 YYEEEE. The CDR3 nucleotides read TGTGCCAGCAGCTTAATGGAGTTGACCGACTATGGCTACACCTTC. Translation: CASSLMELTDYGYTF.

The chain carries TRBV5-1 and TRBJ1-1; 10 bases agree with TRBD1. Per germline, CDR1 SGHRS and CDR2 YFSETQ. V trimming: 2 bases; J trimming: 4 bases; junction bases outside the gene matches: 8. The CDR3 is 16 amino acids. The CDR3 DNA is TGCGCCAGCAGCTTACGACAGGGGGCAAGAGGCACTGAAGCTTTCTTT. Translating it yields CASSLRQGARGTEAFF.

This chain connects TRBV7-9 to TRBJ2-5, with TRBD2 identical over 9 bases. V dropped 5 bases and J dropped 2; count of bases not matched to a gene: 3. The CDR3 runs to 14 residues. The germline CDR1 and CDR2 sequences are SEHNR and FQNEAQ (reference sequence). For the CDR3, the DNA is TGTGCCAGCAGCCTGACTAGCGGTCAAGAGACCCAGTACTTC. Amino acid sequence: CASSLTSGQETQYF.

This chain connects TRBV4-1 to TRBJ1-1, with D possibly TRBD1 on 5 matching bases. Deletions cut 1 base from V and 4 bases from J, with 7 bases between. There are 13 residues in the CDR3. Germline V gene sequence: CDR1 MGHRA, CDR2 YSYEKL. The CDR3 bases are TGCGCCAGCAGCCAAGTGGGGGGCACTGAAGCTTTCTTT. Translation gives CASSQVGGTEAFF.

The rearrangement joins TRBV7-6 to TRBJ2-2; TRBD2 matches 7 bases. Germline CDR1 is SGHVS and CDR2 is FNYEAQ. This CDR3 comprises 14 residues. The junction had 8 bases not matched to a gene; V was cut back by 6 bases and J by 7 bases. The DNA of the CDR3 is TGTGCCAGCAGTTGGGCGGGAGCAAACGGGGAGCTGTTTTTT. It yields the protein CASSWAGANGELFF.

The sample holds one count of this clone. The CDR3 nucleotides are TGCGCCAGCAGCCCTTTAGCAACTAATGAAAAACTGTTTTTT. Its translation is CASSPLATNEKLFF. The rearrangement links TRBV5-1 to TRBJ1-4; D not certain. V gave up 4 bases and J gave up 0 bases, with 7 bases separating them. CDR3 length equals 14 residues. Germline CDR1 reads SGHRS; CDR2 reads YFSETQ.

DNA for the CDR3: TGCAGCGTTGACCCGGGACAGGGGGCCGGTGAGCAGTTCTTC. Residues: CSVDPGQGAGEQFF. The genes are TRBV29-1 and TRBJ2-1; 12 nucleotides match TRBD1. This CDR3 is 14 amino acids long. CDR1 and CDR2 from the germline V gene are SQVTM and ANQGSEA. The J segment lost 9 bases and the V segment lost 3 bases, leaving 6 bases of the junction unmatched.